Detailed here is one T cell receptor beta chain. After removal of 8 bases from V and 1 base from J, the junction contained 5 bases not matched to a gene. Germline assignment: CDR1 SNHLY and CDR2 FYNNEI. The CDR3 extends over 14 amino acids. The data stem from a study of blood T cell repertoires in COVID-19. Study information: Sources were T cells, B-cell-depleted T cells, or PBMCs; the material itself was cDNA or gDNA.

The method was immunoSEQ multiplex PCR; TCRdb's version includes in-frame clones alone and lacks a portion of them. The sample has a few hundred thousand clones, roughly four fifths seen once. The sequenced material came from peripheral blood. The sequence derives from a woman aged 18-30 years with acute or convalescent COVID-19. V is TRBV2 and J is TRBJ2-3; 8 positions agree with TRBD2. In nucleotides, the CDR3 is TGTGCCAGCCGGGGACTAGGGGGCACAGATACGCAGTATTTT. The encoded protein is CASRGLGGTDTQYF.